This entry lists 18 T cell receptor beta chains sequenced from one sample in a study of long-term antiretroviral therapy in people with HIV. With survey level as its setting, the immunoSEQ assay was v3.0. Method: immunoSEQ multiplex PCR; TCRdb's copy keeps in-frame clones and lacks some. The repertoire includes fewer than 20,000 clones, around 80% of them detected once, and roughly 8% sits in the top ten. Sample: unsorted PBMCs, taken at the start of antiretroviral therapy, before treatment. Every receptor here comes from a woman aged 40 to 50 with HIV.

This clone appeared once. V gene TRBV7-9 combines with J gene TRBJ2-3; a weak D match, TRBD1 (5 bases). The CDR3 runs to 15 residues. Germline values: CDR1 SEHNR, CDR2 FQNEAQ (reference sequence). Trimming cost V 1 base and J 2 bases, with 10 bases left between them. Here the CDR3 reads CASSLGGLITDTQYF. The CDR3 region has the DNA TGTGCCAGCAGCTTAGGGGGCCTAATCACAGATACGCAGTATTTT.

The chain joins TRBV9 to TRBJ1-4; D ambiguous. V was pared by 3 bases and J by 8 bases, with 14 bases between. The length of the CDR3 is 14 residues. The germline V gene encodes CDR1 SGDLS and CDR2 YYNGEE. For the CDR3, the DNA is TGTGCCAGCAGCGAGGACCATCCGAGCGAAAAACTGTTTTTT. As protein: CASSEDHPSEKLFF.

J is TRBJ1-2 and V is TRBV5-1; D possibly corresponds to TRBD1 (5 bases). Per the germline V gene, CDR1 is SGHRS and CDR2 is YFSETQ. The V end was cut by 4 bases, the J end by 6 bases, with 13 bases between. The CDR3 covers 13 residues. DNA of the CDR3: TGCGCCAGCAGCACCACCGGGACGGATGGCTACACCTTC. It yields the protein CASSTTGTDGYTF.

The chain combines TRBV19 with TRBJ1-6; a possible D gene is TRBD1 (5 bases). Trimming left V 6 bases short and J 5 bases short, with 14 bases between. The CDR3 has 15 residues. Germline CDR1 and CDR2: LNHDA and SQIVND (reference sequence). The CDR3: CASRLTQDHNSPLHF. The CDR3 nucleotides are TGTGCCAGTAGATTAACACAGGACCATAATTCACCCCTCCACTTT.

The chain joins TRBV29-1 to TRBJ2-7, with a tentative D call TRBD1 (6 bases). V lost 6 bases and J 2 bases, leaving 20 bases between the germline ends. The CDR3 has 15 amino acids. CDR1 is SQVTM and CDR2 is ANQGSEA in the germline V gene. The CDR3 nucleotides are TGCAGCGTCGCCCAAGGGACGTGGGGGCCCTACGAGCAGTACTTC. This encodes CSVAQGTWGPYEQYF.

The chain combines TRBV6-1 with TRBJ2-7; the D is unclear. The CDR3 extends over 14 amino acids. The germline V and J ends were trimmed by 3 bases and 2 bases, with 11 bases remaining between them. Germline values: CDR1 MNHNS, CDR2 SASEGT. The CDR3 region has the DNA TGTGCCAGCAGTGAGGAAACGGAAACCTACGAGCAGTACTTC. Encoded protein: CASSEETETYEQYF.

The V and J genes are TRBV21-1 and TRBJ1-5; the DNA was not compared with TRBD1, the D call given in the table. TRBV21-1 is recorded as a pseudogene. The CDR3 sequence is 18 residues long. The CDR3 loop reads CASSKLGQDPYSNQPQHF. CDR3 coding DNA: TGTGCCAGCAGCAAGTTGGGACAGGATCCTTATAGCAATCAGCCCCAGCATTTT.

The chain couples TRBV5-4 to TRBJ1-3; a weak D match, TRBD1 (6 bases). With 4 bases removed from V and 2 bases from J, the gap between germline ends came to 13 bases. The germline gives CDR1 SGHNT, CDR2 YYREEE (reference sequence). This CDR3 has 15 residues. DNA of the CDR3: TGTGCCAGCAGCCCTGAACAGGGAGCTGGAAACACCATATATTTT. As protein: CASSPEQGAGNTIYF.

The CDR3: CASSLVAGQYNQPQHF. In nucleotides, the CDR3 is TGCGCCAGCAGCTTGGTGGCAGGGCAATACAATCAGCCCCAGCATTTT. The chain combines TRBV5-1 with TRBJ1-5; D might be TRBD1 (5 bases). V was trimmed by 0 bases and J by 3 bases, leaving 13 bases between them. Germline loops: CDR1 SGHRS, CDR2 YFSETQ. The CDR3 totals 16 residues.

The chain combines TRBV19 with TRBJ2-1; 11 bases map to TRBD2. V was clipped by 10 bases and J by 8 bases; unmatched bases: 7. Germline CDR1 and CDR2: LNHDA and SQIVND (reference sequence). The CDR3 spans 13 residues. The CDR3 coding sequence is TGTGCCACCCTAGGACTAGCGGGTCATGAGCAGTTCTTC. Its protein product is CATLGLAGHEQFF.

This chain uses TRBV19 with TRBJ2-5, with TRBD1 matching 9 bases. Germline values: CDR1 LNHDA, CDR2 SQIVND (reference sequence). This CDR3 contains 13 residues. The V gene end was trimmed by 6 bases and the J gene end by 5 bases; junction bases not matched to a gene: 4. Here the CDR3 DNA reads TGTGCCAGTAGCAGGGACAGGGTGGAGACCCAGTACTTC. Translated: CASSRDRVETQYF.

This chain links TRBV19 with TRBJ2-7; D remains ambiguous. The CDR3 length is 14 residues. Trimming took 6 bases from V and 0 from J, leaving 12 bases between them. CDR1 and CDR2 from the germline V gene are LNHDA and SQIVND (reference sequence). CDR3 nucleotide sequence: TGTGCCAGTAGATCAGGCGAATACTCCTACGAGCAGTACTTC. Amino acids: CASRSGEYSYEQYF.

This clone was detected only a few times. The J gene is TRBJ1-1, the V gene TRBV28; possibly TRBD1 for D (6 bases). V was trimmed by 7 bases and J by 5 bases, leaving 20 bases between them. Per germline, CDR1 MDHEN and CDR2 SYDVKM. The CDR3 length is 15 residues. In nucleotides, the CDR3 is TGTGCCAGCATCCCGAAAGAGTGGGGGCAGACTGAAGCTTTCTTT. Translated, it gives CASIPKEWGQTEAFF. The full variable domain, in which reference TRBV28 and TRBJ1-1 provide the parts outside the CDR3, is DVKVTQSSRYLVKRTGEKVFLECVQDMDHENMFWYRQDPGLGLRLIYFSYDVKMKEKGDIPEGYSVSREKKERFSLILESASTNQTSMYLCASIPKEWGQTEAFFGQGTRLTVV.

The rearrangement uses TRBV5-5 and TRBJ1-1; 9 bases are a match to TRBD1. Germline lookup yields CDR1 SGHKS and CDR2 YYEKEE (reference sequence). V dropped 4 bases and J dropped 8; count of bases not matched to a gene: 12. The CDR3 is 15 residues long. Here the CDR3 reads CASSNGTGWLGEAFF. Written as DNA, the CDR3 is TGTGCCAGCAGCAACGGGACAGGGTGGCTCGGAGAAGCTTTCTTT. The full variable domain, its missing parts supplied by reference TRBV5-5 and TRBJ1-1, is DAGVTQSPTHLIKTRGQQVTLRCSPISGHKSVSWYQQVLGQGPQFIFQYYEKEERGRGNFPDRFSARQFPNYSSELNVNALLLGDSALYLCASSNGTGWLGEAFFGQGTRLTVV.

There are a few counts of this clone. The CDR3 spells CASSIGPPIYEQYF. CDR3 coding DNA: TGTGCCAGTAGTATAGGGCCGCCAATCTACGAGCAGTACTTC. This sequence joins TRBV19 and TRBJ2-7; D not certain. This CDR3 is built from 14 residues. Germline V gene sequence: CDR1 LNHDA, CDR2 SQIVND (reference sequence). With 1 base removed from V and 3 bases from J, the gap between germline ends came to 10 bases.

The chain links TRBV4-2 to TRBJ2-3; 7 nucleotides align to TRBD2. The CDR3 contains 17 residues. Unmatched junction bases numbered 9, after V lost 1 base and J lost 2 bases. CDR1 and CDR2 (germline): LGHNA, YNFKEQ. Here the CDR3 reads CASSQGTGTIHTDTQYF. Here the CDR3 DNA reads TGTGCCAGCAGCCAAGGCACCGGGACTATCCACACAGATACGCAGTATTTT.

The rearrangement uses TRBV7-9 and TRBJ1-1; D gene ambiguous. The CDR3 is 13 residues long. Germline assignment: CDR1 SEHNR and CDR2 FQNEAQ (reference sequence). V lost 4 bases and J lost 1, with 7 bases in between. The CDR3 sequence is CASSSTKNTEAFF. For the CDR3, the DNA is TGTGCCAGCAGCTCGACCAAGAACACTGAAGCTTTCTTT.

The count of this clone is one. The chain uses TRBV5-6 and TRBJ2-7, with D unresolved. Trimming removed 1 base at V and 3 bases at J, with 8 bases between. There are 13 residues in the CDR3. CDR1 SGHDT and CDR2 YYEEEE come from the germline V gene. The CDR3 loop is CASSLTDGYEQYF. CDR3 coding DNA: TGTGCCAGCAGCTTGACCGACGGCTACGAGCAGTACTTC.